The 30 T cell receptor beta chains listed next were all sequenced from one sample in a study of T-cell memory formation after mild COVID-19. TCRdb redid the calling of the 5' RACE reads with MiXCR, one entry per CDR3 protein. This table holds some 50,000 distinct CDR3 sequences, approximately 12% found once. The source material was PBMCs or a T cell subset sorted from them (not recorded which). The source of these receptors is a man in his late teens or twenties who had mild COVID-19 (a few samples of this study predate the infection). Cell type and time point are not known.

This clonotype was seen more than once but under ten times. The chain has TRBV4-1 and TRBJ2-3; either TRBD1 or TRBD2 may fit D (6 bases each). The germline V gene encodes CDR1 MGHRA and CDR2 YSYEKL. This CDR3 is 15 amino acids long. The ends were cut back, 0 bases at V and 4 bases at J, with 11 bases in the middle. The CDR3: CASSQDWGAPDTQYF. The CDR3 region has the DNA TGCGCCAGCAGCCAAGATTGGGGGGCCCCAGATACGCAGTATTTT.

Many counts were recorded for this clonotype. The chain combines TRBV14 with TRBJ1-1; TRBD1 might be the D (5 bases). Looked up from germline, CDR1 is SGHDN and CDR2 is FVKESK. The V gene lost 1 base and the J gene lost 2 bases, with 11 bases spanning the gap. The CDR3 consists of 15 residues. This chain's CDR3 is CASSQGGALNTEAFF. In DNA, the CDR3 is TGTGCCAGCAGCCAAGGGGGCGCCTTAAACACTGAAGCTTTCTTT.

This clonotype was counted at least ten times. The chain couples TRBV11-2 to TRBJ2-2; the D call may be TRBD1 or TRBD2 (6 bases each). V was pared by 5 bases and J by 6 bases, with 19 bases between. The germline V gene encodes CDR1 SGHAT and CDR2 FQNNGV. This CDR3 has 16 amino acids. CDR3 sequence reads: CASSIVRGRGPGELFF. The DNA for the CDR3 is TGTGCCAGCAGCATAGTTCGCGGCCGGGGGCCCGGGGAGCTGTTTTTT.

The chain joins TRBV25-1 to TRBJ2-5; D not certain. Germline V gives CDR1 MGHDK, CDR2 SYGVNS. V was pared by 4 bases and J by 4 bases, with 13 bases between. This CDR3 is 14 amino acids long. This CDR3 reads CASSGRHSGETQYF. CDR3 in DNA: TGTGCCAGCAGTGGCCGACACTCGGGAGAGACCCAGTACTTC.

This clonotype has a handful of counts. Written as DNA, the CDR3 is TGTGCCAGCAGCTACTCTACGGCCTGGGACAGGGGTCCCGACGAGCAGTACTTC. Amino acid sequence: CASSYSTAWDRGPDEQYF. This chain joins TRBV28 and TRBJ2-7; 10 bases line up with TRBD1. V trimming: 6 bases; J trimming: 5 bases; junction bases outside the gene matches: 19. Germline CDR1 reads MDHEN; CDR2 reads SYDVKM. The CDR3 has 18 residues.

The chain couples TRBV2 to TRBJ2-6; D is undetermined. CDR1 SNHLY and CDR2 FYNNEI come from the germline V gene. This CDR3 is 15 amino acids long. Trimming cost V 7 bases and J 1 base, with 11 bases left between them. The CDR3 DNA reads as TGTGCCAGCAACTCGGGTTTGTCTGGGGCCAACGTCCTGACTTTC. This translates into CASNSGLSGANVLTF.

Worth noting for this clonotype: A much larger clone sits a single nucleotide away, making a read error possible. The chain has TRBV5-1 and TRBJ2-5, with TRBD1 identical over 10 bases. Per germline, CDR1 SGHRS and CDR2 YFSETQ. CDR3 length: 14 residues. CDR3 residues: CASSSGQGLETKYF. CDR3 sequence (DNA): TGCGCCAGCAGCTCGGGACAGGGGTTAGAGACCAAGTACTTC.

The rearrangement links TRBV10-3 to TRBJ1-4, with 7 bases aligning to TRBD1. Germline-derived CDR1 and CDR2 are ENHRY and SYGVKD. This CDR3 contains 13 residues. V lost 8 bases, J lost 3 bases, and 3 bases stayed unmatched. The chain's CDR3 is CAIGGQPNEKLFF. CDR3 nucleotides: TGTGCCATCGGGGGACAGCCTAATGAAAAACTGTTTTTT.

This clonotype was seen more than once but under ten times. V gene TRBV4-3 combines with J gene TRBJ2-2; 7 bases are a match to TRBD2. Germline lookup yields CDR1 LGHNA and CDR2 YSLEER. The CDR3 is made up of 15 amino acids. J lost 7 bases, V lost 6 bases, and 11 bases had no gene match. The CDR3 spells CASRGRVGVDGELFF. In DNA form, the CDR3 reads TGCGCCAGCAGGGGGAGGGTGGGAGTGGACGGGGAGCTGTTTTTT.

This rearrangement joins TRBV6-2 or TRBV6-3 to TRBJ2-5; TRBD2 is a possible D gene (6 bases). Germline CDR1 and CDR2: MNHEY and SVGEGT. The CDR3 is 14 amino acids. Trimming cost V 6 bases and J 5 bases, with 16 bases left between them. CDR3 bases: TGTGCCAGCAGCTCGCGGAGGGGCGGGGAGACCCAGTACTTC. Translating it yields CASSSRRGGETQYF.

This clonotype was recorded many times. The V call is TRBV6-2 or TRBV6-3, the J call TRBJ2-1; D is perhaps TRBD1 (6 bases). Germline lookup yields CDR1 MNHEY and CDR2 SVGEGT. The CDR3 runs 17 residues. V was clipped by 6 bases and J by 0 bases, with 18 bases between them. The CDR3 loop is CASRRDVGHLSYNEQFF. The CDR3 DNA reads TGTGCCAGCAGGCGAGACGTGGGACACCTCTCCTACAATGAGCAGTTCTTC.

The rearrangement joins TRBV12-3 or TRBV12-4 to TRBJ2-5; 7 nucleotides line up with TRBD2. CDR3 size: 15 residues. The J segment lost 5 bases and the V segment lost 6 bases, leaving 12 bases of the junction unmatched. DNA for the CDR3: TGTGCCAGCAGGGGGGAGGGCGAAGGGAGCGAGACCCAGTACTTC. This gives the protein CASRGEGEGSETQYF.

This clonotype has more than one count but fewer than ten. This sequence joins TRBV4-3 and TRBJ1-2, with D tentatively TRBD1 (5 bases). The CDR3 covers 15 residues. The ends were cut back, 3 bases at V and 5 bases at J, with 16 bases in the middle. Germline V gene data show CDR1 as LGHNA and CDR2 as YSLEER. In nucleotides, the CDR3 is TGCGCCAGCAGCCAGGGGGGAGGCACGGCGTATGGCTACACCTTC. Protein sequence: CASSQGGGTAYGYTF.

The chain combines TRBV7-2 with TRBJ1-2, with D uncertain. The germline V and J ends were trimmed by 1 base and 7 bases, with 10 bases remaining between them. Germline lookup yields CDR1 SGHTA and CDR2 FQGNSA. The CDR3 length is 13 residues. CDR3 loop: CASSLEVGFGYTF. Here the CDR3 DNA reads TGTGCCAGCAGCTTAGAAGTAGGGTTTGGCTACACCTTC.

The chain uses TRBV24-1 and TRBJ2-3; 7 bases are a match to TRBD1. Germline V lookup: CDR1 KGHDR, CDR2 SFDVKD. V was pared by 10 bases and J by 2 bases, with 5 bases of the junction left unmatched. The CDR3 contains 13 residues. The CDR3 loop reads CATQGVNTDTQYF. Written as DNA, the CDR3 is TGTGCCACTCAGGGGGTAAACACAGATACGCAGTATTTT.

This clonotype was seen many times. This chain uses TRBV12-3 or TRBV12-4 with TRBJ2-3, with D unresolved. The V end was cut by 0 bases, the J end by 0 bases, with 7 bases between. The CDR3 sequence is 15 residues long. The CDR3 loop is CASSLAVHSTDTQYF. The DNA of the CDR3 is TGTGCCAGCAGTTTAGCGGTACATAGCACAGATACGCAGTATTTT.

This clonotype was observed a few times. V usage is TRBV3-1 and J usage is TRBJ2-2, with D hard to call. Germline V gene sequence: CDR1 LGHDT, CDR2 YNNKEL (reference sequence). V was shortened by 4 bases and J by 4 bases, with 7 bases between the two germline ends. The CDR3 contains 13 residues. Here the CDR3 DNA reads TGTGCCAGCAGCCGCCGGGCCACCGGGGAGCTGTTTTTT. It codes for CASSRRATGELFF.

The chain uses TRBV7-2 and TRBJ1-6, with a weak D call TRBD1 (5 bases). Germline CDR1 SGHTA, CDR2 FQGNSA. The CDR3 totals 14 residues. V shed 7 bases and J shed 7 bases, with 14 bases lying between them. The CDR3 bases are TGTGCCAGCACCCCGACAGATGTGAATTCACCCCTCCACTTT. This gives the protein CASTPTDVNSPLHF. The full variable domain, rest sourced from reference TRBV7-2 and TRBJ1-6, is GAGVSQSPSNKVTEKGKDVELRCDPISGHTALYWYRQSLGQGLEFLIYFQGNSAPDKSGLPSDRFSAERTGGSVSTLTIQRTQQEDSAVYLCASTPTDVNSPLHFGNGTRLTVT.

This clonotype was picked up a small number of times. The chain recombines TRBV20-1 with TRBJ1-1; TRBD1 matches at 8 bases. The CDR3 has 12 amino acids. Germline assignment: CDR1 DFQATT and CDR2 SNEGSKA (reference sequence). V was pared by 8 bases and J by 0 bases, with 2 bases of the junction left unmatched. CDR3 nucleotides: TGCAGTCCGGGACAGGTGAACACTGAAGCTTTCTTT. This encodes CSPGQVNTEAFF.

Ten or more counts support this clonotype. The chain employs TRBV7-9 and TRBJ2-4; no firm D call. Trimming took off 3 bases at V and 1 base at J, with 13 bases between the two ends. The CDR3 loop spans 16 amino acids. The germline gives CDR1 SEHNR, CDR2 FQNEAQ (reference sequence). The CDR3 here is CASSFEPLGAKNIQYF. CDR3 nucleotides: TGTGCCAGCAGCTTCGAACCTTTGGGGGCCAAAAACATTCAGTACTTC.

V and J are TRBV7-3 and TRBJ2-1; TRBD2 matches 8 bases. Germline trimming cut 4 bases from V and 10 bases from J; bases unmatched to any gene: 12. The CDR3 has 15 amino acids. CDR1 and CDR2 (germline): SGHTA, FQGTGA. The CDR3 coding sequence is TGTGCCAGCAGCTACGCCCCGGGACTAGAGGTCGAGCAGTTCTTC. Translating gives CASSYAPGLEVEQFF. Full variable domain (rest looked up from reference TRBV7-3 and TRBJ2-1): GAGVSQTPSNKVTEKGKYVELRCDPISGHTALYWYRQSLGQGPEFLIYFQGTGAADDSGLPNDRFFAVRPEGSVSTLKIQRTERGDSAVYLCASSYAPGLEVEQFFGPGTRLTVL.

There are many counts of this clonotype. The genes are TRBV10-3 and TRBJ2-3, with 10 bases that match TRBD2. The CDR3 has 17 amino acids. Germline CDR1 is ENHRY and CDR2 is SYGVKD. V was pared by 3 bases and J by 5 bases, with 11 bases of the junction left unmatched. The CDR3 protein is CAISDFERGGLKDTQYF. The CDR3 nucleotides are TGTGCCATCAGTGATTTCGAGCGGGGGGGCCTCAAAGATACGCAGTATTTT.

This chain connects TRBV9 to TRBJ2-5, with TRBD2 matching over 7 bases. CDR1 is SGDLS, CDR2 YYNGEE, per germline. This CDR3 is built from 14 residues. J was trimmed by 2 bases and V by 3 bases; bases with no gene match: 4. The CDR3 DNA reads as TGTGCCAGCAGCGGCCCTAGCGGACAAGAGACCCAGTACTTC. This gives the protein CASSGPSGQETQYF.

The chain uses TRBV6-1 and TRBJ2-5, with a possible D match to TRBD2 (5 bases). The CDR3 consists of 13 residues. Per the germline V gene, CDR1 is MNHNS and CDR2 is SASEGT. V lost 1 base and J 7 bases, leaving 10 bases between the germline ends. CDR3 sequence reads: CASSEVLAGTQYF. The CDR3, as DNA: TGTGCCAGCAGTGAAGTGCTAGCCGGGACCCAGTACTTC.

This clonotype occurred a few times. The V call is TRBV28, the J call TRBJ2-5, with 8 bases identical to TRBD1. CDR1 is MDHEN and CDR2 is SYDVKM in the germline V gene. This CDR3 has 13 amino acids. Trimming removed 6 bases from V and 7 bases from J; junction bases left unmatched: 7. The CDR3, as DNA: TGTGCCAGCAGAAGCGGACAGGGAGGGACCCAGTACTTC. Translation: CASRSGQGGTQYF.

This clonotype turned up a few times. CDR3 region: CAISESTSYNEQFF. The CDR3 region has the DNA TGTGCCATCAGTGAGTCAACCTCCTACAATGAGCAGTTCTTC. The rearrangement joins TRBV10-3 to TRBJ2-1; D is unclear. The germline CDR1 and CDR2 sequences are ENHRY and SYGVKD. The CDR3 is made up of 14 amino acids. V was pared by 0 bases and J by 0 bases, with 3 bases between.

This clonotype was seen a handful of times. The chain combines TRBV5-6 with TRBJ2-5; TRBD1 might be the D (5 bases). The CDR3 is 13 residues long. V dropped 5 bases and J dropped 5 bases, with 13 bases sitting between them. In germline, CDR1 is SGHDT, CDR2 YYEEEE. The CDR3 region is CASRLLQGETQYF. The DNA of the CDR3 is TGTGCCAGCAGGCTTCTGCAGGGTGAGACCCAGTACTTC.

This chain joins TRBV21-1 and TRBJ1-1; TRBD1, the D gene given by the table, was not confirmed from the DNA. TRBV21-1 is an annotated pseudogene. The CDR3 loop spans 17 amino acids. The CDR3 DNA follows: TGTGCCAGCAGCAAACCCATCGGGCGGGGGATGGGGACTGAAGCTTTCTTT. This translates into CASSKPIGRGMGTEAFF.

This clonotype was seen a handful of times. The rearrangement joins TRBV7-3 to TRBJ2-1; no definite D call. Trimming cost V 5 bases and J 4 bases, with 9 bases left between them. CDR1 is SGHTA and CDR2 is FQGTGA in the germline V gene. There are 13 residues in the CDR3. CDR3 loop: CASSPTVYNEQFF. CDR3 nucleotides: TGTGCCAGCAGCCCTACAGTGTACAATGAGCAGTTCTTC. Filled out from reference TRBV7-3 and TRBJ2-1, the complete variable domain reads GAGVSQTPSNKVTEKGKYVELRCDPISGHTALYWYRQSLGQGPEFLIYFQGTGAADDSGLPNDRFFAVRPEGSVSTLKIQRTERGDSAVYLCASSPTVYNEQFFGPGTRLTVL.

This clonotype came up many times. The chain recombines TRBV5-1 with TRBJ2-2; a possible D gene is TRBD1 (6 bases). The V end was cut by 0 bases, the J end by 4 bases, with 13 bases between. Germline CDR1 and CDR2: SGHRS and YFSETQ. The CDR3 has 16 residues. The DNA for the CDR3 is TGCGCCAGCAGCTTGGCCGCGCAGGGGTCCACCGGGGAGCTGTTTTTT. This gives the protein CASSLAAQGSTGELFF.